The 9 T cell receptor beta chains in this list originate from one sample, sequenced in a study of cytomegalovirus exposure and HLA in healthy donors. The PCR ran on 60 Vbeta and 13 Jbeta primers. Libraries were prepared by immunoSEQ multiplex PCR; TCRdb keeps only in-frame clonotypes and omits some of them. The profile shows under 150,000 clones, 70% to 80% of them singletons. Sequenced: PBMCs. Source of these receptors: a man younger than 35 in good health and CMV-seronegative.

The rearrangement links TRBV10-1 to TRBJ1-3, with D unclear. V lost 3 bases, J lost 0 bases, and 9 bases lay in between. The CDR3 is 15 amino acids. CDR1 is WNHNN, CDR2 SYGVQD, per germline (reference sequence). The CDR3 protein is CASSESGISGNTIYF. CDR3 DNA sequence: TGCGCCAGCAGTGAATCTGGCATCTCTGGAAACACCATATATTTT.

CDR3 loop: CASSSWTGGSGGYTF. The DNA for the CDR3 is TGTGCCAGCAGTTCTTGGACAGGGGGCTCTGGAGGCTACACCTTC. The chain joins TRBV28 to TRBJ1-2; 11 bases fit TRBD1. Germline loops: CDR1 MDHEN, CDR2 SYDVKM. This CDR3 comprises 15 residues. J gave up 8 bases and V 4 bases, and 9 bases lay outside the gene matches.

The J gene is TRBJ2-1, the V gene TRBV6-1; TRBD2 matches 7 bases. This CDR3 is built from 16 residues. With V trimmed by 1 base and J by 9 bases, 12 bases remained unmatched. Germline CDR1 is MNHNS and CDR2 is SASEGT. The DNA for the CDR3 is TGTGCCAGCAGTGAAGGAGGGACTACATCTTTAGCTGAGCAGTTCTTC. It yields the protein CASSEGGTTSLAEQFF.

The V and J genes are TRBV27 and TRBJ2-1; TRBD1 might be the D (7 bases). The germline CDR1 and CDR2 sequences are MNHEY and SMNVEV (reference sequence). V dropped 3 bases and J dropped 10 bases, with 19 bases sitting between them. CDR3 length: 15 residues. The CDR3 loop reads CASSFGGGRTGEQFF. As DNA, the CDR3 is TGTGCCAGCAGTTTCGGAGGGGGCCGGACCGGGGAGCAGTTCTTC.

V usage is TRBV18 and J usage is TRBJ1-5; D may be TRBD1 (5 bases). The CDR3 is 15 amino acids. The ends were cut back, 3 bases at V and 7 bases at J, with 16 bases in the middle. Per the germline V gene, CDR1 is KGHSH and CDR2 is LQKENI. This chain's CDR3 is CASSPTGLGNQPQHF. The CDR3 DNA reads TGTGCCAGCTCACCTACAGGTCTTGGGAACCAGCCCCAGCATTTT. The variable domain in full, with the rest retrieved from reference TRBV18 and TRBJ1-5, is NAGVMQNPRHLVRRRGQEARLRCSPMKGHSHVYWYRQLPEEGLKFMVYLQKENIIDESGMPKERFSAEFPKEGPSILRIQQVVRGDSAAYFCASSPTGLGNQPQHFGDGTRLSIL.

This clone has a handful of counts. The CDR3 spells CASSESPGKPNQPQHF. Written as DNA, the CDR3 is TGCGCCAGCAGTGAGTCACCGGGGAAACCCAATCAGCCCCAGCATTTT. The chain recombines TRBV10-1 with TRBJ1-5, with unresolved D. The CDR3 is made up of 16 amino acids. Germline V CDR1 and CDR2: WNHNN, SYGVQD (reference sequence). Trimming left V 0 bases short and J 3 bases short, with 12 bases between.

The rearrangement links TRBV6-4 to TRBJ2-7; D is perhaps TRBD2 (6 bases). The V gene's germline CDR1 is MRHNA and CDR2 SNTAGT. V dropped 3 bases and J dropped 6 bases, with 12 bases sitting between them. The length of the CDR3 is 13 residues. The chain's CDR3 is CASSELLGGEQYF. For the CDR3, the DNA is TGTGCCAGCAGTGAATTGTTGGGGGGCGAGCAGTACTTC.

There are a few counts of this clone. The chain is built from TRBV29-1 and TRBJ1-1; a possible D gene is TRBD1 (5 bases). V gave up 6 bases and J gave up 0 bases, with 11 bases separating them. There are 13 residues in the CDR3. Per germline, CDR1 SQVTM and CDR2 ANQGSEA. The chain's CDR3 is CSVLQALNTEAFF. CDR3 nucleotides: TGCAGCGTCTTACAGGCCTTGAACACTGAAGCTTTCTTT.

The chain joins TRBV5-6 to TRBJ2-5; D possibly uses TRBD1 or TRBD2 (6 bases each). The CDR3 has 13 amino acids. Trimming pared 4 bases from V and 5 bases from J, leaving 12 bases between. Germline lookup yields CDR1 SGHDT and CDR2 YYEEEE. The CDR3 DNA reads as TGTGCCAGCAGCCTGGGGGCGGGGGAGACCCAGTACTTC. It is translated as CASSLGAGETQYF.